These 14 T cell receptor beta chains originate from one sample sequenced in a study of T cells in localized non-small cell lung cancer (dated by TCRdb to the early 2020s). Library prep was done by the immunoSEQ multiplex PCR assay. TCRdb stores this immuneACCESS table with in-frame sequences only. Part of the clones is absent; in the studies checked, under half of the shortfall reflects unresolved V genes, and no reason is known for the rest. The sample has some 900 clones on record, about 20% of them singletons. The ten most abundant clones make up over 25% of the sample. This specimen was normal lung tissue next to the tumor, taken before any cancer treatment. These receptors were collected from a woman aged 40-69 years with stage II lung adenocarcinoma.

V is TRBV29-1 and J is TRBJ2-5; TRBD1 aligns across 9 bases. Germline V CDR1 and CDR2: SQVTM, ANQGSEA. The CDR3 is made up of 13 amino acids. Losses at the gene ends were 7 bases for V and 1 base for J; bases not matched to a gene: 4. DNA for the CDR3: TGCAGCGCGTTGACAGGGGGCCAAGAGACCCAGTACTTC. Its translation is CSALTGGQETQYF.

The chain recombines TRBV9 with TRBJ2-7; TRBD2 matches 13 bases. Trimming removed 4 bases from V and 5 bases from J; junction bases left unmatched: 15. The CDR3 runs to 18 residues. CDR1 is SGDLS and CDR2 is YYNGEE in the germline V gene. Here the CDR3 reads CASSSPNTSGGAFHEQYF. The CDR3, as DNA: TGTGCCAGCAGCTCCCCGAACACTAGCGGGGGGGCCTTCCACGAGCAGTACTTC.

The V call is TRBV11-3, the J call TRBJ1-2; no definite D call. This CDR3 comprises 14 residues. Trimming removed 5 bases from V and 4 bases from J, with 14 bases in between. The germline V gene has CDR1 SGHNT and CDR2 YENEEA. In DNA, the CDR3 is TGTGCCAGCAGCCCCCAAATGGGTTCCTATGGCTACACCTTC. The encoded protein is CASSPQMGSYGYTF.

V and J are TRBV14 and TRBJ2-3; no definite D call. Germline CDR1 is SGHDN and CDR2 is FVKESK. V lost 2 bases and J lost 9, with 9 bases in between. The CDR3 is 12 residues long. The CDR3 DNA reads as TGTGCCAGCAGCCAACATCCGAGCACGCAGTATTTT. Translating gives CASSQHPSTQYF. Full variable domain (remainder filled in from reference TRBV14 and TRBJ2-3): EAGVTQFPSHSVIEKGQTVTLRCDPISGHDNLYWYRRVMGKEIKFLLHFVKESKQDESGMPNNRFLAERTGGTYSTLKVQPAELEDSGVYFCASSQHPSTQYFGPGTRLTVL.

This clone ranks as large. The chain combines TRBV25-1 with TRBJ1-4; maybe TRBD1 (5 bases). Germline V gene sequence: CDR1 MGHDK, CDR2 SYGVNS. The CDR3 consists of 13 residues. V was clipped by 3 bases and J by 3 bases, with 5 bases between them. The CDR3: CASSEGANEKLFF. Here the CDR3 DNA reads TGTGCCAGCAGTGAGGGGGCTAATGAAAAACTGTTTTTT.

This clone is medium-sized within its sample. V and J are TRBV9 and TRBJ2-5; 8 bases fit TRBD1. CDR1 is SGDLS and CDR2 is YYNGEE in the germline V gene. The CDR3 spans 14 residues. After removal of 5 bases from V and 2 bases from J, the junction contained 5 bases not matched to a gene. The CDR3 region is CASSADRAQETQYF. CDR3 DNA sequence: TGTGCCAGCAGTGCGGACAGGGCACAAGAGACCCAGTACTTC.

This clone is labeled medium-sized. This sequence joins TRBV9 and TRBJ2-3, with 8 positions matching TRBD1. The CDR3 spans 17 residues. Germline CDR1 reads SGDLS; CDR2 reads YYNGEE. V was pared by 5 bases and J by 5 bases, with 16 bases of the junction left unmatched. CDR3: CASSSNPTGAEVDTQYF. The CDR3 region has the DNA TGTGCCAGCAGTTCTAATCCGACAGGGGCAGAAGTAGATACGCAGTATTTT.

V gene TRBV11-3 combines with J gene TRBJ1-1, with D uncertain. Trimming removed 1 base at V and 5 bases at J, with 11 bases between. Germline V CDR1 and CDR2: SGHNT, YENEEA. The CDR3 is made up of 14 amino acids. DNA for the CDR3: TGTGCCAGCAGCTTAGGGCTGACAAGGACTGAAGCTTTCTTT. Residues: CASSLGLTRTEAFF.

This rearrangement joins TRBV19 to TRBJ2-2; maybe TRBD2 (5 bases). Deletions cut 7 bases from V and 1 base from J, with 13 bases between. CDR1 LNHDA and CDR2 SQIVND come from the germline V gene (reference sequence). This CDR3 region has 15 residues. CDR3 nucleotide sequence: TGTGCCAGTATCAGAGGGATAGGGAACACCGGGGAGCTGTTTTTT. This encodes CASIRGIGNTGELFF.

The CDR3 sequence is CASSLQGNTEAFF. In nucleotides, the CDR3 is TGTGCCAGCAGCCTACAGGGGAACACTGAAGCTTTCTTT. This chain joins TRBV7-2 and TRBJ1-1; perhaps TRBD1 as D (6 bases). Germline V gene data show CDR1 as SGHTA and CDR2 as FQGNSA. CDR3 length equals 13 residues. Trimming removed 5 bases from V and 1 base from J, with 8 bases in between.

The rearrangement uses TRBV28 and TRBJ2-3, with D unclear. The ends were cut back, 2 bases at V and 0 bases at J, with 6 bases in the middle. There are 14 residues in the CDR3. Germline V gene sequence: CDR1 MDHEN, CDR2 SYDVKM. The CDR3 nucleotides read TGTGCCAGCAGTTTAGTCCAGAGCACAGATACGCAGTATTTT. Protein product: CASSLVQSTDTQYF.

V is TRBV5-1 and J is TRBJ1-4, with 8 bases identical to TRBD1. This CDR3 contains 15 residues. After removal of 2 bases from V and 5 bases from J, the junction contained 5 bases not matched to a gene. In germline, CDR1 is SGHRS, CDR2 YFSETQ. DNA of the CDR3: TGCGCCAGCAGCTTACAGGGGGTCCCGAATGAAAAACTGTTTTTT. Protein sequence: CASSLQGVPNEKLFF.

The CDR3 is CAWNPARGLSQYGYTF. Here the CDR3 DNA reads TGTGCCTGGAACCCGGCCAGGGGGCTTAGCCAGTATGGCTACACCTTC. The chain has TRBV30 and TRBJ1-2, with 8 nucleotides matching TRBD1. CDR1 is GTSNPN, CDR2 SVGIG, per germline (reference sequence). The CDR3 contains 16 residues. J gave up 5 bases and V 4 bases, and 15 bases lay outside the gene matches.

CDR3 sequence: CASSPSSGRAKNEQFF. In DNA form, the CDR3 reads TGTGCCAGCAGCCCATCTAGCGGGAGGGCTAAGAATGAGCAGTTCTTC. The chain combines TRBV11-3 with TRBJ2-1; 12 bases are shared with TRBD2. Germline V CDR1 and CDR2: SGHNT, YENEEA. This CDR3 region has 16 residues. Trimming took 5 bases from V and 7 from J; bases not matched to a gene: 9.